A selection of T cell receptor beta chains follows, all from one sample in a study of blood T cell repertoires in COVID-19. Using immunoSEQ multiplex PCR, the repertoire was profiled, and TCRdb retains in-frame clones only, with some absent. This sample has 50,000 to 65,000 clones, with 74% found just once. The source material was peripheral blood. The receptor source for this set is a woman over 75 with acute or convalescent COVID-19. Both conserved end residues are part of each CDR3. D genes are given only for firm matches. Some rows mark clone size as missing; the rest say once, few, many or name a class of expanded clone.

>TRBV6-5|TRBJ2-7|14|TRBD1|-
TGTGCCAGCAGCGTCAGGGGGCCGTCCTACGAGCAGTACTTC
CASSVRGPSYEQYF
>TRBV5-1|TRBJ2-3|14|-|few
TGCGCCAGCAGCTTACGGACTGGTGCCGAGGTGCAGTATTTT
CASSLRTGAEVQYF
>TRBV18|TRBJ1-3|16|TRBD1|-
TGTGCCAGCTCACCGCGGGACAGGCACTCTGGAAACACCATATATTTT
CASSPRDRHSGNTIYF
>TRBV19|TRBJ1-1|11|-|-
TGTGCCAGCAGCCTAGGAACTGAAGCTTTCTTT
CASSLGTEAFF
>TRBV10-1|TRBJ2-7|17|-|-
TGCGCCAGCAGTGAGTCTCTAGCTGGGCCGTCAACCTACGAGCAGTACTTC
CASSESLAGPSTYEQYF
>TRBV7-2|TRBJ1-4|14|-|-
TGTGCCAGCAGCTTACAGGCACCTAATGAAAAACTGTTTTTT
CASSLQAPNEKLFF
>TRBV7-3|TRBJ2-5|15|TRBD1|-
TGTGCCAGCAGCTTAATGACAGGGGGAGGCGAGACCCAGTACTTC
CASSLMTGGGETQYF
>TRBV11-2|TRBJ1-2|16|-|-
TGTGCCAGCAGCTTAGTGGGCACGGGAGGTAACTATGGCTACACCTTC
CASSLVGTGGNYGYTF
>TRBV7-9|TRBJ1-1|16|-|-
TGTGCCAGCAGCCTTAGGGGGGGACGGTTGAACACTGAAGCTTTCTTT
CASSLRGGRLNTEAFF
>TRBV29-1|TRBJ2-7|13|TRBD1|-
TGCAGCGTTGACGGTCAGACAGGGAGTGAGCAGTACTTC
CSVDGQTGSEQYF
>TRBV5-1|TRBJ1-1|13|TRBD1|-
TGCGCCAGCAGTGGGACAGGGGGCACTGAAGCTTTCTTT
CASSGTGGTEAFF
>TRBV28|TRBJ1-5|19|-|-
TGTGCCAGCAGTTTATTACAAGGTGGGGGCTATGGTGGCAATCAGCCCCAGCATTTT
CASSLLQGGGYGGNQPQHF
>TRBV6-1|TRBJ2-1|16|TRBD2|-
TGTGCCAGCAGTGAAGCGAGCGGGAGGGCCTACAATGAGCAGTTCTTC
CASSEASGRAYNEQFF
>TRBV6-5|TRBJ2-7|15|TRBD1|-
TGTGCCAGCAGTTTCCCCAGACAGGGTGCATACGAGCAGTACTTC
CASSFPRQGAYEQYF
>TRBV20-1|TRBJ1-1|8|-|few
TGCAGTGCCCGGGGAGCTTTCTTT
CSARGAFF
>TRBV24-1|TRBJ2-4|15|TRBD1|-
TGTGCCACCAGTCAGGGGGTTTTAGCCAAAAACATTCAGTACTTC
CATSQGVLAKNIQYF
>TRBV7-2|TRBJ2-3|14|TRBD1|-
TGTGCCAGCAGTGAGACAGGGGGCACAGATACGCAGTATTTT
CASSETGGTDTQYF
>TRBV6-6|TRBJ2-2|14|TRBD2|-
TGTGCCAGCAGACTTAGCGGGAGGGCCGGGGAGCTGTTTTTT
CASRLSGRAGELFF
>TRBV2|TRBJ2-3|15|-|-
TGTGCCAGCAGTGGTGGGTTTCAGGGCACAGATACGCAGTATTTT
CASSGGFQGTDTQYF
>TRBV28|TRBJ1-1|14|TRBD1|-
TGTGCCAGCAGGCAACAGGGGGCCCGCACTGAAGCTTTCTTT
CASRQQGARTEAFF
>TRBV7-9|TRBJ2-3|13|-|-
TGTGCCAGCAGTCACTCTAGCGCGGATACGCAGTATTTT
CASSHSSADTQYF
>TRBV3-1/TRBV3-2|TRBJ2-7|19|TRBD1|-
TGTGCCAGCAGCCTTTACGGGACAGGGGGCGCAACTTTCGGCTACGAGCAGTACTTC
CASSLYGTGGATFGYEQYF
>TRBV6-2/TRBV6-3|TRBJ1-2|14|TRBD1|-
TGTGCCAGCAGTGTCCCGGGACAGGTCTTTGGCTACACCTTC
CASSVPGQVFGYTF
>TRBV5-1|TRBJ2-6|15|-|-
TGCGCCAGCATGGAGTTGGCCTCTGGGGCCAACGTCCTGACTTTC
CASMELASGANVLTF
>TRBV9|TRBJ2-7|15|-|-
TGTGCCAGCAGCCCCGTCGGTGGAGGGTTCAGCGAGCAGTACTTC
CASSPVGGGFSEQYF
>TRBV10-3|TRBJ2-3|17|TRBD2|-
TGTGCCATCAGTATTTTGGGACTAGCGGAGGCCCCGGATACGCAGTATTTT
CAISILGLAEAPDTQYF
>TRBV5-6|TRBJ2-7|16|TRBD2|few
TGTGCCAGCAGCTTTGTAGTAGCGGGAGGGTTATACGAGCAGTACTTC
CASSFVVAGGLYEQYF
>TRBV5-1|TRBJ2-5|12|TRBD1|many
TGCGCCAGCAGCTTGGGACAGGGGACCCAGTACTTC
CASSLGQGTQYF
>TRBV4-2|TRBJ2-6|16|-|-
TGTGCCAGCAGCCAGGACCGGGACACTGGGGCCAACGTCCTGACTTTC
CASSQDRDTGANVLTF
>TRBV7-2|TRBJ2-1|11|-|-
TGTGCCAGCAGCTCTTGGGAGAAGCAGTTCTTC
CASSSWEKQFF
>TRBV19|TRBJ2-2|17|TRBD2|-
TGTGCCAGTACCCTGGGGGTAGCGGGAGGAAACACCGGGGAGCTGTTTTTT
CASTLGVAGGNTGELFF
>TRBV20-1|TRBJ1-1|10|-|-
TGCAGAGGAGGTGGCGGTGAAGCTTTCTTT
CRGGGGEAFF
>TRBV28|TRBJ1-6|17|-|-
TGTGCCAGCAGCCCTTCACAGGTTACCACGGTGGTCTCACCCCTCCACTTT
CASSPSQVTTVVSPLHF
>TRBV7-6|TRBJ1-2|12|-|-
TGTGCCAGCAGCCCATCGGGGGGTTCGCCGACCTTC
CASSPSGGSPTF
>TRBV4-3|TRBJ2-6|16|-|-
TGCGCCAGCAGCCAAGATCGAGGGTTTGGGGCCAACGTCCTGACTTTC
CASSQDRGFGANVLTF
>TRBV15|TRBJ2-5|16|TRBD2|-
TGTGCCACCAGCAGAGATCGGAGACCTAGCGGGGAGACCCAGTACTTC
CATSRDRRPSGETQYF
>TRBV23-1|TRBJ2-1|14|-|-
TGCGCCAGCAGCCCGGGGAAGGTCTCAGGTGAGCAGTTCTTC
CASSPGKVSGEQFF
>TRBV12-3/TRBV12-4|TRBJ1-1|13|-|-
TGTGCCAGCAAAACAGGAACGAACACTGAAGCTTTCTTT
CASKTGTNTEAFF
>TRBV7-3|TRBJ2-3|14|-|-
TGTGCCAGCAGCTTAAGCAGGGGCACAGATACGCAGTATTTT
CASSLSRGTDTQYF
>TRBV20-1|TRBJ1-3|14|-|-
TGCAGTGCTAGTGAATCGGTGTCTGGAAACACCATATATTTT
CSASESVSGNTIYF
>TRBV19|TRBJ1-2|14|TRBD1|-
TGTGCCAGTAGTATCCTACAGGGGAACTATGGCTACACCTTC
CASSILQGNYGYTF
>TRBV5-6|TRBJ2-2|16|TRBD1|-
TGTGCCAGCAGCTCGTCGAGGGGGCCTAGAGCCGGGGAGCTGTTTTTT
CASSSSRGPRAGELFF
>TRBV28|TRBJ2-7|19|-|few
-
CASSTSGSWGLADTYEQYF
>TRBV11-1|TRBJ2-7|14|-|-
TGTGCCAGCAGCTTACAAGGGAGCGCCTACGAGCAGTACTTC
CASSLQGSAYEQYF
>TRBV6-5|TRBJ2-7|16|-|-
TGTGCCAGCAGTTACACACTAACTAGGACCCCGCACGAGCAGTACTTC
CASSYTLTRTPHEQYF
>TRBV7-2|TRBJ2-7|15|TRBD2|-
TGTGCCAGCAGGAACGCCTTGGGGGGGACCTACGAGCAGTACTTC
CASRNALGGTYEQYF
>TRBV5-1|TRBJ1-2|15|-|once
TGCGCCAGCAGCTTGGCGCCGGGCAGGGAACATGGCTACACCTTC
CASSLAPGREHGYTF
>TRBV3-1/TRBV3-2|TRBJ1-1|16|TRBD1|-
TGTGCCAGCAGCCAAGAACTAGGACAGGGGCACACTGAAGCTTTCTTT
CASSQELGQGHTEAFF
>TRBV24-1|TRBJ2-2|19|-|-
TGTGCCACCAGTGATTTGCAAATATTCGGGGGTAGGAACACCGGGGAGCTGTTTTTT
CATSDLQIFGGRNTGELFF
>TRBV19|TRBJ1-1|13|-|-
TGTGCCAGTAGTAAAGACAGGTCCACTGAAGCTTTCTTT
CASSKDRSTEAFF
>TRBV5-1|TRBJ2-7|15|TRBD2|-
TGCGCCAGCAGCTGGCGGGCTAGCGGGAATCACGAGCAGTACTTC
CASSWRASGNHEQYF
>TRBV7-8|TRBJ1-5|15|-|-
TGTGCCAGCAGCCAAGACCCGGGTCGGAATCAGCCCCAGCATTTT
CASSQDPGRNQPQHF
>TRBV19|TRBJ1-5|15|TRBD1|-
TGTGCCAGTAGTGAACGACAGGGGGGCAATCAGCCCCAGCATTTT
CASSERQGGNQPQHF
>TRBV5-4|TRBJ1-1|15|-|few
TGTGCCAGCAGCCAGAGAGAAAGGGGAAACACTGAAGCTTTCTTT
CASSQRERGNTEAFF
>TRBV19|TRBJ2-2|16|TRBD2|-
TGTGCCAGTAGCGGGACTAGCGGGAGGAACACCGGGGAGCTGTTTTTT
CASSGTSGRNTGELFF
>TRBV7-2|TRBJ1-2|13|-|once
TGTGCCAGCAGCTTAGCGAAACAGGGAGGCTACACCTTC
CASSLAKQGGYTF
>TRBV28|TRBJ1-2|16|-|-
TGTGCCAGCAGTTCATCAGGGGCTGCATCTAACTATGGCTACACCTTC
CASSSSGAASNYGYTF
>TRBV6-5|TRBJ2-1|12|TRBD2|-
TGTGCCGCGACTAGCGGGTCTAATGAGCAGTTCTTC
CAATSGSNEQFF
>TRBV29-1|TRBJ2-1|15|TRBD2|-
TGCAGCGTTGACCCCTCAGCGGGATTTTATAATGAGCAGTTCTTC
CSVDPSAGFYNEQFF